The 21 T cell receptor beta chains in this list originate from one sample, sequenced in a study of cytomegalovirus exposure and HLA in healthy donors. Only in-frame clones appear in the TCRdb table, and some are missing; sequencing was by immunoSEQ multiplex PCR. Of 220,000 or so clones listed, roughly 83% are singletons. Sequencing used PBMCs. All receptors derive from a woman under 30 in good health and CMV-seronegative.

V usage is TRBV28 and J usage is TRBJ2-6; 8 nucleotides align to TRBD1. Germline CDR1 MDHEN, CDR2 SYDVKM. This CDR3 comprises 15 residues. With 10 bases clipped from V and 0 bases from J, the junction kept 5 bases outside the gene matches. The CDR3, as DNA: TGTGCCACCAGGGGGCCTCACTCTGGGGCCAACGTCCTGACTTTC. This gives the protein CATRGPHSGANVLTF.

This clone has only one observation. The chain couples TRBV6-1 to TRBJ1-6; no clear D. This CDR3 region has 13 residues. V was cut by 2 bases and J by 10 bases, with 9 bases left in between. The germline V gene encodes CDR1 MNHNS and CDR2 SASEGT. The DNA of the CDR3 is TGTGCCAGCAGTGAACGGAGTCCCTCACCCCTCCACTTT. Amino acids: CASSERSPSPLHF.

The chain couples TRBV14 to TRBJ2-1; 15 nucleotides agree with TRBD2. The CDR3 sequence is 16 residues long. Losses at the gene ends were 4 bases for V and 9 bases for J; bases not matched to a gene: 7. Germline CDR1 reads SGHDN; CDR2 reads FVKESK. This CDR3 is CASSPTGTSGRFEQFF. The DNA of the CDR3 is TGTGCCAGCAGCCCTACTGGGACTAGCGGGAGGTTTGAGCAGTTCTTC. The complete variable domain, with remaining parts taken from reference TRBV14 and TRBJ2-1, reads EAGVTQFPSHSVIEKGQTVTLRCDPISGHDNLYWYRRVMGKEIKFLLHFVKESKQDESGMPNNRFLAERTGGTYSTLKVQPAELEDSGVYFCASSPTGTSGRFEQFFGPGTRLTVL.

The rearrangement uses TRBV6-1 and TRBJ2-7; unclear D gene. From germline, CDR1 is MNHNS and CDR2 SASEGT. This CDR3 contains 11 residues. The V gene lost 5 bases and the J gene lost 1 base, with 3 bases spanning the gap. The CDR3 spells CASSFSYEQYF. For the CDR3, the DNA is TGTGCCAGCAGTTTTTCCTACGAGCAGTACTTC.

The chain recombines TRBV5-6 with TRBJ2-1; TRBD1 aligns across 9 bases. J was trimmed by 4 bases and V by 5 bases; bases with no gene match: 10. This CDR3 spans 16 amino acids. CDR1 and CDR2 from the germline V gene are SGHDT and YYEEEE. The CDR3 coding sequence is TGTGCCAGCAGGCCCGGGACAGGGTTTGGATACAATGAGCAGTTCTTC. Amino acid sequence: CASRPGTGFGYNEQFF.

This clone was recorded once. The chain recombines TRBV7-9 with TRBJ1-1; TRBD1 agrees at 7 bases. CDR1 SEHNR and CDR2 FQNEAQ come from the germline V gene (reference sequence). The CDR3 consists of 12 residues. Trimming at V came to 7 bases and at J to 6 bases, leaving 5 bases not matched to a gene. CDR3 DNA sequence: TGTGCCAGCACCCGGGACAGCCCTGAAGCTTTCTTT. As protein: CASTRDSPEAFF.

The rearrangement joins TRBV6-1 to TRBJ2-3; D is unclear. CDR3 length: 13 residues. CDR1 and CDR2 from the germline V gene are MNHNS and SASEGT. V lost 8 bases, J lost 2 bases, and 11 bases lay in between. This CDR3 is CASFGRPTDTQYF. CDR3 nucleotide sequence: TGTGCCAGCTTCGGCAGACCCACAGATACGCAGTATTTT.

This sequence joins TRBV11-2 and TRBJ2-1; 14 positions agree with TRBD2. Germline values: CDR1 SGHAT, CDR2 FQNNGV. The CDR3 is 17 residues long. V gave up 5 bases and J gave up 5 bases; unmatched junction bases: 8. Written as DNA, the CDR3 is TGTGCCAGCAGCGTCGGACTAGCGGGGGGACTTAACAATGAGCAGTTCTTC. It specifies CASSVGLAGGLNNEQFF.

DNA for the CDR3: TGTGCCAGCAGCTTGTTGGGAGGGACTAGCGGGGGCACGGAGCAGTTCTTC. This sequence encodes CASSLLGGTSGGTEQFF. This chain links TRBV5-6 with TRBJ2-1, with TRBD2 matching over 14 bases. The CDR3 extends over 17 amino acids. V dropped 1 base and J dropped 10; count of bases not matched to a gene: 10. Germline CDR1 is SGHDT and CDR2 is YYEEEE.

The rearrangement uses TRBV27 and TRBJ2-7, with a weak D call TRBD1 (6 bases). The CDR3 sequence is 15 residues long. The germline V gene encodes CDR1 MNHEY and CDR2 SMNVEV (reference sequence). V was cut by 8 bases and J by 0 bases, with 17 bases left in between. The CDR3 sequence is CASGRKWTDSYEQYF. For the CDR3, the DNA is TGTGCCAGCGGCCGGAAGTGGACAGACTCCTACGAGCAGTACTTC.

The gene calls are TRBV28 and TRBJ2-7, with TRBD1 matching 8 bases. Germline values: CDR1 MDHEN, CDR2 SYDVKM. The trim removed 6 bases at V and 2 bases at J, leaving 6 bases unmatched. This CDR3 spans 14 amino acids. CDR3 sequence: CASRLQGGPYEQYF. For the CDR3, the DNA is TGTGCCAGCAGATTACAGGGGGGCCCCTACGAGCAGTACTTC. The full variable domain, its missing parts supplied by reference TRBV28 and TRBJ2-7, is DVKVTQSSRYLVKRTGEKVFLECVQDMDHENMFWYRQDPGLGLRLIYFSYDVKMKEKGDIPEGYSVSREKKERFSLILESASTNQTSMYLCASRLQGGPYEQYFGPGTRLTVT.

This clone was observed a handful of times. The chain has TRBV18 and TRBJ1-4, with TRBD1 identical over 9 bases. The V and J ends lost 6 bases and 7 bases, in that order; junction bases with no gene match: 3. The CDR3 has 13 residues. The germline CDR1 and CDR2 sequences are KGHSH and LQKENI. In DNA, the CDR3 is TGTGCCAGCTCGGGGACAGGGCGTGAAAAACTGTTTTTT. Encoded protein: CASSGTGREKLFF.

By share, this clone ranks as medium-sized. The gene calls are TRBV5-6 and TRBJ2-3, with 11 nucleotides matching TRBD2. In germline, CDR1 is SGHDT, CDR2 YYEEEE. The CDR3 consists of 18 residues. The ends lost 1 base at V and 2 bases at J; junction bases unmatched: 9. The CDR3 sequence is CASSLILGLADITDTQYF. CDR3 nucleotides: TGTGCCAGCAGCTTGATACTGGGACTAGCGGACATCACAGATACGCAGTATTTT.

This clone occurred many times. The rearrangement links TRBV27 to TRBJ1-1; D gene ambiguous. Germline CDR1 is MNHEY and CDR2 is SMNVEV (reference sequence). Deletions cut 4 bases from V and 11 bases from J, with 20 bases between. The CDR3 consists of 14 residues. The DNA of the CDR3 is TGTGCCAGCAGTTCCCCGCTCAAAGATCGGCGGGCTTTCTTT. Translation gives CASSSPLKDRRAFF.

This clone was detected a few times. The chain recombines TRBV19 with TRBJ1-2, with D possibly TRBD1 on 5 matching bases. Deletions cut 3 bases from V and 3 bases from J, with 29 bases between. The germline CDR1 and CDR2 sequences are LNHDA and SQIVND (reference sequence). This CDR3 has 20 residues. As DNA, the CDR3 is TGTGCCAGTAGTATTTTTACGGGCGCCCAACGACCCGGGACCCACTATGGCTACACCTTC. It codes for CASSIFTGAQRPGTHYGYTF.

The chain combines TRBV19 with TRBJ2-7, with D uncertain. Per the germline V gene, CDR1 is LNHDA and CDR2 is SQIVND (reference sequence). This CDR3 has 19 residues. V was pared by 10 bases and J by 7 bases, with 38 bases between. The CDR3 loop is CATAAPSSITARPIGEQYF. In nucleotides, the CDR3 is TGTGCCACCGCGGCCCCCAGTAGTATAACGGCGCGACCGATTGGGGAGCAGTACTTC. The whole variable domain, filled in from reference TRBV19 and TRBJ2-7, reads DGGITQSPKYLFRKEGQNVTLSCEQNLNHDAMYWYRQDPGQGLRLIYYSQIVNDFQKGDIAEGYSVSREKKESFPLTVTSAQKNPTAFYLCATAAPSSITARPIGEQYFGPGTRLTVT.

The rearrangement joins TRBV5-1 to TRBJ1-2; 10 nucleotides match TRBD1. V shed 4 bases and J 7 bases; nucleotides not matched to a gene: 13. This CDR3 is built from 16 residues. CDR1 and CDR2 from the germline V gene are SGHRS and YFSETQ. DNA for the CDR3: TGCGCCAGCAGCAGCGGGACAGGGGAGAGGAGCTCTGGCTACACCTTC. This translates into CASSSGTGERSSGYTF.

CDR3 nucleotides: TGTGCCAGCAGGGCCAGACAGAGCTCCTACAATGAGCAGTTCTTC. The encoded protein is CASRARQSSYNEQFF. This chain uses TRBV2 with TRBJ2-1; D is possibly TRBD1 (5 bases). The CDR3 sequence is 15 residues long. Germline lookup yields CDR1 SNHLY and CDR2 FYNNEI. V was shortened by 6 bases and J by 0 bases, with 12 bases between the two germline ends.

The chain carries TRBV6-1 and TRBJ2-7; maybe TRBD1 (5 bases). CDR3 length: 14 amino acids. Per the germline V gene, CDR1 is MNHNS and CDR2 is SASEGT. Trimming removed 4 bases from V and 1 base from J, with 11 bases in between. CDR3 loop: CASSATVTSYEQYF. The CDR3 DNA sequence: TGTGCCAGCAGTGCGACAGTAACTTCCTACGAGCAGTACTTC.

The V call is TRBV9, the J call TRBJ1-6; D unresolved. The CDR3 extends over 14 amino acids. Germline V lookup: CDR1 SGDLS, CDR2 YYNGEE. V was trimmed by 3 bases and J by 7 bases, leaving 11 bases between them. CDR3 bases: TGTGCCAGCAGCGGGGAGGCGGGGAATTCACCCCTCCACTTT. Protein: CASSGEAGNSPLHF. The full variable domain, completed using reference TRBV9 and TRBJ1-6, is DSGVTQTPKHLITATGQRVTLRCSPRSGDLSVYWYQQSLDQGLQFLIQYYNGEERAKGNILERFSAQQFPDLHSELNLSSLELGDSALYFCASSGEAGNSPLHFGNGTRLTVT.

A few counts support this clone. This sequence joins TRBV2 and TRBJ1-1; 7 positions match TRBD1. The CDR3 loop spans 18 amino acids. The V gene's germline CDR1 is SNHLY and CDR2 FYNNEI. The V gene end was trimmed by 5 bases and the J gene end by 0 bases; junction bases not matched to a gene: 15. The DNA of the CDR3 is TGTGCCAGCAGTCGACTGACGGGACAGCGGTTCATGAACACTGAAGCTTTCTTT. This translates into CASSRLTGQRFMNTEAFF.